These 20 T cell receptor beta chains came from one sample sequenced in a study of blood T cell repertoires in COVID-19. Sequencing used immunoSEQ multiplex PCR; TCRdb keeps in-frame clones, though not all of them. The sample records approximately 210,000 clones, more than 70% being singletons. The sample consisted of PBMCs or T cells enriched from blood (not recorded which). Receptor source: a man aged 25 to 45 with acute COVID-19.

Of note for this clone: Other DNA sequences within the sample encode an identical CDR3. The chain is built from TRBV9 and TRBJ2-5; 12 nucleotides line up with TRBD2. CDR3 length: 17 residues. In germline, CDR1 is SGDLS, CDR2 YYNGEE. The ends lost 0 bases at V and 1 base at J; junction bases unmatched: 4. The CDR3 DNA reads as TGTGCCAGCAGCGTAGCGCTAGCGGGGGGGATCCAAGAGACCCAGTACTTC. Translated: CASSVALAGGIQETQYF.

For the CDR3, the DNA is TGTGCCAGCAGCCCCTCTGCGGGAAACACCATATATTTT. Translated, it gives CASSPSAGNTIYF. The J gene is TRBJ1-3, the V gene TRBV6-5; no firm D call. Deletions cut 6 bases from V and 4 bases from J, with 10 bases between. Looked up from germline, CDR1 is MNHEY and CDR2 is SVGAGI. The CDR3 is 13 amino acids.

The chain links TRBV5-1 to TRBJ1-1, with D possibly being TRBD1 (5 bases). Deletions cut 6 bases from V and 1 base from J, with 13 bases between. Germline lookup yields CDR1 SGHRS and CDR2 YFSETQ. There are 14 residues in the CDR3. The CDR3 is CASNIAGPNTEAFF. CDR3 nucleotide sequence: TGCGCCAGCAACATCGCAGGGCCGAACACTGAAGCTTTCTTT.

The V and J genes are TRBV30 and TRBJ1-4; D is ambiguous. Germline values: CDR1 GTSNPN, CDR2 SVGIG (reference sequence). The CDR3 extends over 12 amino acids. Trimming removed 0 bases at V and 8 bases at J, with 7 bases between. In DNA form, the CDR3 reads TGTGCCTGGAGTGTAAGCGGGGAAAAACTGTTTTTT. Translation: CAWSVSGEKLFF. Drawing the rest from reference TRBV30 and TRBJ1-4, the complete variable domain is SQTIHQWPATLVQPVGSPLSLECTVEGTSNPNLYWYRQAAGRGLQLLFYSVGIGQISSEVPQNLSASRPQDRQFILSSKKLLLSDSGFYLCAWSVSGEKLFFGSGTQLSVL.

The table lists this clone with a count of one. The chain links TRBV7-9 to TRBJ1-1, with D perhaps matching TRBD1 (6 bases). Germline CDR1 reads SEHNR; CDR2 reads FQNEAQ (reference sequence). Trimming cost V 5 bases and J 5 bases, with 18 bases left between them. This CDR3 has 15 residues. The CDR3 reads CASSRVRGIGTEAFF. CDR3 nucleotide sequence: TGTGCCAGCAGCCGAGTCAGGGGCATTGGAACTGAAGCTTTCTTT. Combining the CDR3 with reference TRBV7-9 and TRBJ1-1 gives the whole variable domain DTGVSQNPRHKITKRGQNVTFRCDPISEHNRLYWYRQTLGQGPEFLTYFQNEAQLEKSRLLSDRFSAERPKGSFSTLEIQRTEQGDSAMYLCASSRVRGIGTEAFFGQGTRLTVV.

This chain links TRBV2 with TRBJ2-1; D may be TRBD2 (6 bases). Trimming removed 3 bases from V and 3 bases from J, with 12 bases in between. Germline-derived CDR1 and CDR2 are SNHLY and FYNNEI. The CDR3 length is 15 residues. The DNA of the CDR3 is TGTGCCAGCAGTGAGGGGGACTCTTACTACAATGAGCAGTTCTTC. Residues: CASSEGDSYYNEQFF.

V gene TRBV28 combines with J gene TRBJ2-5, with D perhaps matching TRBD1 (5 bases). CDR1 and CDR2 (germline): MDHEN, SYDVKM. The CDR3 runs to 13 residues. V was pared by 2 bases and J by 5 bases, with 9 bases between. CDR3 protein: CASSLGAGETQYF. CDR3 DNA: TGTGCCAGCAGTTTAGGGGCAGGGGAGACCCAGTACTTC.

This clone was counted a few times. The V call is TRBV10-3, the J call TRBJ2-1; 7 bases are shared with TRBD1. Germline CDR1 is ENHRY and CDR2 is SYGVKD. The CDR3 has 14 amino acids. J gave up 3 bases and V 6 bases, and 5 bases lay outside the gene matches. CDR3 bases: TGTGCCATCAGGGGCGGACAGGTCTACAATGAGCAGTTCTTC. This sequence encodes CAIRGGQVYNEQFF.

A single count supports this clone. CDR3 bases: TGTGCCAGCAGTTTTCGCAGGGGGTTCGCTGAAAAACTGTTTTTT. Its protein product is CASSFRRGFAEKLFF. This chain connects TRBV2 to TRBJ1-4; 7 nucleotides agree with TRBD1. Germline V gives CDR1 SNHLY, CDR2 FYNNEI. Trimming took 5 bases from V and 7 from J; bases not matched to a gene: 10. CDR3 length equals 15 residues.

This clone was seen just once. The CDR3 DNA follows: TGTGCCAGCAGTGAACCGGGACAGGGGAACTATGGCTACACCTTC. Protein sequence: CASSEPGQGNYGYTF. This sequence joins TRBV6-1 and TRBJ1-2; TRBD1 aligns across 10 bases. Germline trimming cut 2 bases from V and 2 bases from J; bases unmatched to any gene: 2. The CDR3 covers 15 residues. The germline CDR1 and CDR2 sequences are MNHNS and SASEGT.

The rearrangement uses TRBV29-1 and TRBJ2-3, with 9 bases that match TRBD1. V dropped 6 bases and J dropped 0; count of bases not matched to a gene: 7. The CDR3 length is 15 residues. CDR1 is SQVTM, CDR2 ANQGSEA, per germline. CDR3 bases: TGCAGCGTCCTTGGACAGGGGAAAAGCACAGATACGCAGTATTTT. This gives the protein CSVLGQGKSTDTQYF.

V gene TRBV24-1 combines with J gene TRBJ2-3, with D unclear. The V end was cut by 4 bases, the J end by 0 bases, with 10 bases between. The CDR3 is 15 amino acids. CDR1 KGHDR and CDR2 SFDVKD come from the germline V gene. The CDR3 sequence is CATSETAASTDTQYF. In DNA, the CDR3 is TGTGCCACCAGTGAAACAGCCGCTAGCACAGATACGCAGTATTTT.

This clone was detected once. The rearrangement uses TRBV9 and TRBJ1-2, with 10 bases fitting TRBD1. Germline V gene sequence: CDR1 SGDLS, CDR2 YYNGEE. The CDR3 is 14 residues long. The trim removed 0 bases at V and 10 bases at J, leaving 6 bases unmatched. The DNA of the CDR3 is TGTGCCAGCAGCGTAGAGGGACAGGGGAGTGCCTACACCTTC. It codes for CASSVEGQGSAYTF. The variable domain in full, with the rest retrieved from reference TRBV9 and TRBJ1-2, is DSGVTQTPKHLITATGQRVTLRCSPRSGDLSVYWYQQSLDQGLQFLIQYYNGEERAKGNILERFSAQQFPDLHSELNLSSLELGDSALYFCASSVEGQGSAYTFGSGTRLTVV.

V gene TRBV2 combines with J gene TRBJ1-1, with 11 bases matching TRBD1. The V segment lost 5 bases and the J segment 2 bases; nucleotides outside the gene matches: 4. Per the germline V gene, CDR1 is SNHLY and CDR2 is FYNNEI. The CDR3 is 15 residues long. The CDR3 spells CASSSRTGGNTEAFF. Here the CDR3 DNA reads TGTGCCAGCAGTTCCCGGACAGGGGGCAACACTGAAGCTTTCTTT. The variable domain in full, with the rest retrieved from reference TRBV2 and TRBJ1-1, is EPEVTQTPSHQVTQMGQEVILRCVPISNHLYFYWYRQILGQKVEFLVSFYNNEISEKSEIFDDQFSVERPDGSNFTLKIRSTKLEDSAMYFCASSSRTGGNTEAFFGQGTRLTVV.

CDR3 sequence: CASSQAGTVAYTF. The CDR3 region has the DNA TGTGCCAGCAGCCAGGCGGGGACGGTCGCCTACACCTTC. The V gene is TRBV11-1, the J gene TRBJ1-2, with D perhaps TRBD1 (5 bases). This CDR3 contains 13 residues. Per germline, CDR1 SGHAT and CDR2 FQDESV (reference sequence). Trimming pared 5 bases from V and 10 bases from J, leaving 17 bases between. Together with reference TRBV11-1 and TRBJ1-2, the CDR3 gives the full variable domain: EAEVAQSPRYKITEKSQAVAFWCDPISGHATLYWYRQILGQGPELLVQFQDESVVDDSQLPKDRFSAERLKGVDSTLKIQPAELGDSAMYLCASSQAGTVAYTFGSGTRLTVV.

In nucleotides, the CDR3 is TGCAGCGTGGGTGGACAGGGAAAGAATGGGGGGAGAATGGCTTTCTTT. It is translated as CSVGGQGKNGGRMAFF. J is TRBJ1-1 and V is TRBV29-1; 8 bases are shared with TRBD1. The CDR3 spans 16 residues. The junction had 23 bases not matched to a gene; V was cut back by 6 bases and J by 11 bases. In germline, CDR1 is SQVTM, CDR2 ANQGSEA.

The chain employs TRBV7-2 and TRBJ1-6, with D perhaps TRBD1 (5 bases). V lost 5 bases to trimming and J lost 4 bases, with 15 bases between them. Germline V gene data show CDR1 as SGHTA and CDR2 as FQGNSA. This CDR3 spans 16 amino acids. The CDR3 coding sequence is TGTGCCAGCAGCCCCTTGGGCCGGGGGTATAATTCACCCCTCCACTTT. It codes for CASSPLGRGYNSPLHF.

The chain couples TRBV30 to TRBJ2-5; unclear D gene. The CDR3 runs 12 residues. Per germline, CDR1 GTSNPN and CDR2 SVGIG (reference sequence). Trimming cost V 2 bases and J 5 bases, with 9 bases left between them. CDR3 region: CAWSTGSETQYF. Here the CDR3 DNA reads TGTGCCTGGAGTACGGGTAGTGAGACCCAGTACTTC.

The gene calls are TRBV19 and TRBJ2-3; 8 bases match TRBD2. The CDR3 is made up of 15 amino acids. V lost 5 bases and J lost 1; bases outside the gene matches: 5. Germline V gives CDR1 LNHDA, CDR2 SQIVND (reference sequence). The CDR3 spells CASSSQAGGTDTQYF. CDR3 nucleotides: TGTGCCAGTAGTTCCCAAGCGGGGGGCACAGATACGCAGTATTTT.

V gene TRBV27 combines with J gene TRBJ2-1; 8 bases are shared with TRBD2. CDR1 is MNHEY, CDR2 SMNVEV, per germline (reference sequence). This CDR3 spans 16 amino acids. The junction had 6 bases not matched to a gene; V was cut back by 3 bases and J by 2 bases. The CDR3 coding sequence is TGTGCCAGCAGTTTCTCCACCGGGGGGGCCTACAATGAGCAGTTCTTC. Translation: CASSFSTGGAYNEQFF.